This T cell receptor (beta chain) stems from a study of B cell selection in AIRE deficiency. Findings of the study overall: Shorter CDR3s marked shared Treg sequences, biased toward few non-templated insertions. Healthy donors alone shared under 35% of around 3,700 Treg sequences; patients alone approximately 9%. Healthy Tconv contained about 37% of shared healthy Treg sequences; only TCRbeta sequenced.

Germline trimming cut 3 bases from V and 9 bases from J; bases unmatched to any gene: 4. Germline lookup yields CDR1 MGHRA and CDR2 YSYEKL. The CDR3 is 13 amino acids. Regulatory T cells were sorted as CD4+CD25hiCD127low/negative cells. Controls came from healthy donors unrelated to patients. Assay: immunoSEQ multiplex PCR; the TCRdb copy retains only in-frame clones and omits some. Here the sample spans about 22,000 clones, approximately 91% being singletons. A remark on this clone: Its target is not known.

Sequenced sample: CD4+CD25+ Tregs sorted from PBMCs. The V call is TRBV4-1, the J call TRBJ2-3; TRBD1 matches at 9 bases. This TCR was sampled from a human donor in good health. The CDR3 coding sequence is TGCGCCAGCAGCCAGGACGGACAGGGGACGCAGTATTTT. Encoded protein: CASSQDGQGTQYF.